The clone carrying this T cell receptor (beta chain) was observed a single time. The data are from a study of blood T cell repertoires in COVID-19. About the research overall: Sites in the United States, Italy and Spain provided acute and convalescent COVID-19 samples. T cells, B-cell-depleted T cells, or PBMCs supplied cDNA or gDNA.

Original methodology: From reference gene primer amplification, estimates of nucleated cell counts were derived. Generated by immunoSEQ multiplex PCR, the TCRdb table keeps only in-frame clones and is missing some. Clone size and V and J calls were adopted from that table, with D and trimming inferred from the DNA. The table has 100,000 or so clones, 87% seen once. The CDR3 loop spans 13 amino acids. Trimming cost V 8 bases and J 6 bases, with 19 bases left between them. CDR1 is SQVTM, CDR2 ANQGSEA, per germline. Sequencing was carried out using peripheral blood. The rearrangement links TRBV29-1 to TRBJ1-1, with D possibly TRBD1 on 5 matching bases. The sequence derives from a man aged 50 to 60 with active COVID-19. The CDR3: CSTRLRGEAEAFF. As DNA, the CDR3 is TGCAGCACCCGTCTTAGAGGGGAGGCTGAAGCTTTCTTT.